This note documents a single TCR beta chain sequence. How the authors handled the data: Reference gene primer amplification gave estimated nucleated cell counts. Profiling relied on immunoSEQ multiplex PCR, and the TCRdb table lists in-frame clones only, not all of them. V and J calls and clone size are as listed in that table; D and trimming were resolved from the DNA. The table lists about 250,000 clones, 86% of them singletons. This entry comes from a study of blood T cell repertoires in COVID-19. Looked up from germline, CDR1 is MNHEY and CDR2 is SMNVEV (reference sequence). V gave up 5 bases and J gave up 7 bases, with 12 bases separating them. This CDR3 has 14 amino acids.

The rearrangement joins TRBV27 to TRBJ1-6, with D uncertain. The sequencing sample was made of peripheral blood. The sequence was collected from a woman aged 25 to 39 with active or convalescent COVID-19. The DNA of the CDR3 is TGTGCCAGCAGTCTCGGGGTTCACAATTCACCCCTCCACTTT. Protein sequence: CASSLGVHNSPLHF.